A single sample gave rise to the 6 T cell receptor beta chains below, sequenced in a study of shared clonotypes between healthy human individuals (TCRdb year 2020). Preparation of the library involved the immunoSEQ multiplex PCR assay. The table was pulled from immuneACCESS by TCRdb, which kept in-frame rearrangements only. Such tables lose some clones; where checked, under half of the loss comes from unresolved V genes, and the rest has no known cause. Across this sample there are approximately 500,000 clones, with around four fifths seen only once. 9.5% to 15% of the sample comes from the top ten. The source material was PBMCs. These TCRs come from a woman in her thirties or forties in good health. Some clones in this sample may be carry-over from other donors' samples.

The chain combines TRBV27 with TRBJ2-5; D might be TRBD2 (6 bases). The CDR3 covers 14 residues. Germline V gene lookup returns CDR1 MNHEY and CDR2 SMNVEV (reference sequence). The V and J ends lost 3 bases and 2 bases respectively, with 10 bases between them. In nucleotides, the CDR3 is TGTGCCAGCAGTTTCCGGGGGTCACAAGAGACCCAGTACTTC. Protein product: CASSFRGSQETQYF.

This clone was seen more than once but under ten times. The chain combines TRBV13 with TRBJ2-5; 7 nucleotides agree with TRBD1. The J call may be incorrect, as the DNA end agrees better with TRBJ2-7. This CDR3 spans 15 amino acids. Germline V gene sequence: CDR1 PRHDT, CDR2 FYEKMQ (reference sequence). For the CDR3, the DNA is TGTGCCAGCAGCTCAGCGGAGGACAGGTCCTACGAGCAGTACTTC. This gives the protein CASSSAEDRSYEQYF.

V and J are TRBV19 and TRBJ1-2, with D possibly matching TRBD1 (5 bases). This CDR3 contains 12 residues. Germline CDR1 LNHDA, CDR2 SQIVND (reference sequence). Trimming took 8 bases from V and 2 from J, leaving 9 bases between them. CDR3: CASADSNYGYTF. In DNA form, the CDR3 reads TGTGCCAGTGCAGACAGCAACTATGGCTACACCTTC.

The chain uses TRBV27 and TRBJ1-4; D not certain. Trimming cost V 2 bases and J 3 bases, with 13 bases left between them. The CDR3 covers 16 residues. CDR1 is MNHEY, CDR2 SMNVEV, per germline (reference sequence). The CDR3 here is CASSLPSNLANEKLFF. Here the CDR3 DNA reads TGTGCCAGCAGTTTACCATCCAATCTCGCTAATGAAAAACTGTTTTTT.

The chain uses TRBV2 and TRBJ2-5; 8 bases match TRBD2. The J call is uncertain, as TRBJ2-7 better fits the DNA end. The length of the CDR3 is 14 residues. CDR1 SNHLY and CDR2 FYNNEI come from the germline V gene. This chain's CDR3 is CASTLGLGVYEQYF. The CDR3 DNA sequence: TGTGCCAGCACCTTGGGACTAGGAGTCTACGAGCAGTACTTC.

At least ten counts were recorded for this clone. The chain joins TRBV21-1 to TRBJ2-5; the table's D gene call, TRBD2, was not cross checked with the DNA. TRBV21-1 is classified as a pseudogene. CDR3 length equals 16 residues. The CDR3, as DNA: TGTGCCAGCAGCAAAAGTGGCGGGAGACGTGAAGAGACCCAGTACTTC. Its translation: CASSKSGGRREETQYF.